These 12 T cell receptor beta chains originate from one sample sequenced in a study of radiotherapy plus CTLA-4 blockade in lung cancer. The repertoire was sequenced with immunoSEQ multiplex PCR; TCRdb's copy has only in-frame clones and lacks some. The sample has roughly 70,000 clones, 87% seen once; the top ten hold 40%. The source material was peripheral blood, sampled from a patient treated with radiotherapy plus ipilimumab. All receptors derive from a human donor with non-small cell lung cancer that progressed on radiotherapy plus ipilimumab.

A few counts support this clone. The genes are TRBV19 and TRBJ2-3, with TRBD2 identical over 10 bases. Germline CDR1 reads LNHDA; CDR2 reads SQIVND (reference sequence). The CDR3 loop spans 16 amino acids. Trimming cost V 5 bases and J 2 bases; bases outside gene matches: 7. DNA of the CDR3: TGTGCCAGTAGTTCCGGACTAGCGGTCTTCACAGATACGCAGTATTTT. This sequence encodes CASSSGLAVFTDTQYF. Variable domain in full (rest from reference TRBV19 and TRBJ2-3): DGGITQSPKYLFRKEGQNVTLSCEQNLNHDAMYWYRQDPGQGLRLIYYSQIVNDFQKGDIAEGYSVSREKKESFPLTVTSAQKNPTAFYLCASSSGLAVFTDTQYFGPGTRLTVL.

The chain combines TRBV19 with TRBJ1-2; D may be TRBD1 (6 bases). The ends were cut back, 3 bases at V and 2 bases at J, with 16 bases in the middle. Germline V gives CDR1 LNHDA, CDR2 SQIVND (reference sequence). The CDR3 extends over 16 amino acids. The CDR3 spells CASSIAGTRANYGYTF. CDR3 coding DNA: TGTGCCAGTAGTATCGCCGGGACAAGGGCAAACTATGGCTACACCTTC.

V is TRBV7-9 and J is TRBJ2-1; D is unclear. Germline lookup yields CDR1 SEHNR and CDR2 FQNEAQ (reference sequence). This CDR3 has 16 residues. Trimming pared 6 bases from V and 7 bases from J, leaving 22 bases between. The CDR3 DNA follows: TGTGCCAGCAGTTCTACCCAATTGACCAGCAAGAATGAGCAGTTCTTC. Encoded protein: CASSSTQLTSKNEQFF.

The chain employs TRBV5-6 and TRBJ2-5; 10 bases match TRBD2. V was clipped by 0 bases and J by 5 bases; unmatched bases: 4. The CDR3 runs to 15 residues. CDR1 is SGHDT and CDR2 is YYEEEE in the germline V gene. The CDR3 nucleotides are TGTGCCAGCAGCTTGGGGTCTAGCGGGAGTGAGACCCAGTACTTC. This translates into CASSLGSSGSETQYF.

CDR3 coding DNA: TGCGCCAGCAGCTGGGGTTCCAACTGGGGAAACACTGAAGCTTTCTTT. This sequence encodes CASSWGSNWGNTEAFF. The chain is built from TRBV5-1 and TRBJ1-1; no definite D call. Trimming left V 3 bases short and J 2 bases short, with 17 bases between. Germline lookup yields CDR1 SGHRS and CDR2 YFSETQ. CDR3 size: 16 residues.

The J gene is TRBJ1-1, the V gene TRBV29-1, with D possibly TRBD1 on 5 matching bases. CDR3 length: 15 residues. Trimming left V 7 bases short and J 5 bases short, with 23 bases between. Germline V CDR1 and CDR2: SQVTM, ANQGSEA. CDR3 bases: TGCAGCGCCGAACCGACGGGACGGTGGAGGACTGAAGCTTTCTTT. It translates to CSAEPTGRWRTEAFF. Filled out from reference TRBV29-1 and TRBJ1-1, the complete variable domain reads SAVISQKPSRDICQRGTSLTIQCQVDSQVTMMFWYRQQPGQSLTLIATANQGSEATYESGFVIDKFPISRPNLTFSTLTVSNMSPEDSSIYLCSAEPTGRWRTEAFFGQGTRLTVV.

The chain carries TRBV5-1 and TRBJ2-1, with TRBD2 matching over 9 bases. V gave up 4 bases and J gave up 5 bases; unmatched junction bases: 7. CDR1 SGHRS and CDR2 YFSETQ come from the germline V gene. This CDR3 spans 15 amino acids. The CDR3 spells CASSEGLAVNNEQFF. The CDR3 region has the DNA TGCGCCAGCAGCGAGGGACTAGCAGTTAACAATGAGCAGTTCTTC.

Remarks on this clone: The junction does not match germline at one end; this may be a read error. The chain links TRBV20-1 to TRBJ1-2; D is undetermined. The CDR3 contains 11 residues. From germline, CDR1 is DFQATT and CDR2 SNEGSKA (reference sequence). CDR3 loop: CSARTVLWTNF. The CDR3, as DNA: TGCAGTGCTAGAACGGTGCTGTGGACTAACTTC.

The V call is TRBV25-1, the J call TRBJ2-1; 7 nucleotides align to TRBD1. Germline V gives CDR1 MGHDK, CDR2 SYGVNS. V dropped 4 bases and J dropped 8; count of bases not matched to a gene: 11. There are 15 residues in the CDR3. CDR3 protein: CASSVGKGARDEQFF. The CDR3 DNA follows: TGTGCCAGCAGTGTTGGGAAGGGGGCGCGGGATGAGCAGTTCTTC. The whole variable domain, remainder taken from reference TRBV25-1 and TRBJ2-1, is EADIYQTPRYLVIGTGKKITLECSQTMGHDKMYWYQQDPGMELHLIHYSYGVNSTEKGDLSSESTVSRIRTEHFPLTLESARPSHTSQYLCASSVGKGARDEQFFGPGTRLTVL.

CDR3 in DNA: TGTGCCACCAGCAGAGAACCGGGACAGGGGATAAATGAGCAGTTCTTC. This gives the protein CATSREPGQGINEQFF. The V and J genes are TRBV15 and TRBJ2-1; TRBD1 agrees at 10 bases. J was trimmed by 7 bases and V by 0 bases; bases with no gene match: 6. Germline CDR1 reads LNHNV; CDR2 reads YYDKDF (reference sequence). There are 16 residues in the CDR3. Based on the CDR3 plus reference TRBV15 and TRBJ2-1, the full variable domain is DAMVIQNPRYQVTQFGKPVTLSCSQTLNHNVMYWYQQKSSQAPKLLFHYYDKDFNNEADTPDNFQSRRPNTSFCFLDIRSPGLGDTAMYLCATSREPGQGINEQFFGPGTRLTVL.

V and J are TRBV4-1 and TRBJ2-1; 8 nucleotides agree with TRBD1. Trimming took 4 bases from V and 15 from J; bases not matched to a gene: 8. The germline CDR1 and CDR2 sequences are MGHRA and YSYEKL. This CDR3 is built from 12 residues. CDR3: CASSPPTGGLFF. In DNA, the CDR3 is TGCGCCAGCAGCCCCCCCACAGGGGGTCTGTTCTTC.

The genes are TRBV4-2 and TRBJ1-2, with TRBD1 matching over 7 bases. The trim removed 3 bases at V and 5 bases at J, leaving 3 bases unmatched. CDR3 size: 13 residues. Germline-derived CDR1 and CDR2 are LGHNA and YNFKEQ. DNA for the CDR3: TGTGCCAGCAGCCAGGGACAGACATATGGCTACACCTTC. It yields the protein CASSQGQTYGYTF.